This record concerns one T cell receptor beta chain sequence. The data belong to a study of shared clonotypes between healthy human individuals. About the research overall: Aged between 18 and 49, the donors were a couple of women and a few men. Three plates each covered CD4 naive and memory; CD8 naive two, CD8 memory one.

TCRdb's copy holds only in-frame clones and misses some; the assay was immunoSEQ multiplex PCR. The table records around 2,000,000 clones, approximately 95% of them present only once. Losses at the gene ends were 1 base for V and 5 bases for J; bases not matched to a gene: 0. Germline-derived CDR1 and CDR2 are SGHVS and FNYEAQ. The CDR3 contains 15 residues. The naive CD8 population came from CD45RO-negative cells selected for CCR7, without terminally differentiated effector memory CD45RA+ cells. The origin of this receptor is a man between 18 and 29 years old in good health. The V and J genes are TRBV7-6 and TRBJ2-2; 11 bases match TRBD2. Sequenced material: naive CD8+ T cells sorted from blood. The DNA of the CDR3 is TGTGCCAGCAGCTTAGGACTAGCGGGGACCGGGGAGCTGTTTTTT. Translation gives CASSLGLAGTGELFF.